This T cell receptor (beta chain) originates from a study of T cells in Graves' hyperthyroidism and ophthalmopathy. The CDR3 sequence is 16 residues long. In germline, CDR1 is MNHEY, CDR2 SVGAGI. Losses at the gene ends were 2 bases for V and 1 base for J; bases not matched to a gene: 7. Each diagnosis was grounded in clinical symptoms, serum thyroxine and TRAb, thyroid ultrasound, and orbital computed tomography. The PBMCs studied were ones that came from about 10 ml fresh peripheral blood. Study results and caveats: The majority of expanded thyroid clonotypes above 0.001 also appeared in blood.

Authors of the study amplified TCR beta CDR3 regions from RNA transcripts. In the first-round RT-PCR of the TCR CDR3, the HTBI primer set was used. Each CDR3 protein gets one entry after TCRdb re-called the multiplex PCR reads with MiXCR. Of more than 300,000 distinct CDR3 sequences listed, around 13% are singletons. This clonotype was seen once. Its antigen remains unknown. The specimen was blood. The origin of this receptor is a woman aged 60-70 years with Graves' hyperthyroidism. This chain connects TRBV6-5 to TRBJ2-5, with 7 bases fitting TRBD1. CDR3 in amino acids: CASSYPDRAIQETQYF. In nucleotides, the CDR3 is TGTGCCAGCAGTTACCCCGACAGGGCAATCCAAGAGACCCAGTACTTC.